This TCR beta chain was identified during a study of shared clonotypes between healthy human individuals. Study-level background: Per donor, CD8 memory used one plate, CD8 naive used two, CD4 memory used three and CD4 naive used three.

Profiled with immunoSEQ multiplex PCR; TCRdb holds only in-frame clones, not every one. This table holds approximately 530,000 clones, around 96% found once. The study's findings and limits: Of the naive CD4 clonotypes, around 4.9% were shared across a handful of donors.

Trimming cost V 4 bases and J 5 bases, with 6 bases left between them. Looked up from germline, CDR1 is MGHDK and CDR2 is SYGVNS. The CDR3 has 11 residues. Both subsets, CD45RA+ naive and CD45RA-negative memory, were split from the CD4+ cells. This clone appeared once. The antigen is undetermined. Sequencing was done on a sample of naive CD4+ T cells sorted from blood. Regarding subset: CD45RA+ positively selected. The sequence derives from a woman in her 30s in good health. J is TRBJ2-7 and V is TRBV25-1, with unresolved D. The CDR3 DNA sequence: TGTGCCAGCAGTGGGGGAAACGAGCAGTACTTC. It translates to CASSGGNEQYF.